These 16 T cell receptor beta chains were sequenced from one sample in a study of vaccination effects on CD4 cells after COVID-19. Some clones are missing from TCRdb's copy, which holds only in-frame ones; the method was immunoSEQ multiplex PCR. The sample records approximately 61,000 clones, 73% being singletons. ViraFEST used viral peptide pools to expand antigen-specific CD4+ T cells before sequencing. The authors isolated CD4+ T cells after around nine days of culture. The cohort was immunized with two doses of either the BNT162b2 or mRNA-1273 vaccine. Antigens for these TCRs are unknown. Sample: CD4+ T cells from PBMCs cultured with HCoV-229E spike peptides, taken after COVID-19 vaccination. The receptors originated from a human donor who received a COVID-19 vaccine.

The rearrangement uses TRBV6-6 and TRBJ1-4; D is perhaps TRBD1 (5 bases). Trimming stripped 5 bases from V and 0 bases from J, with 10 bases between. CDR3 length: 15 amino acids. CDR1 is MNHNY and CDR2 is SVGAGI in the germline V gene (reference sequence). CDR3 sequence reads: CASSGDSSTNEKLFF. In DNA, the CDR3 is TGTGCCAGCAGTGGAGACAGTTCAACTAATGAAAAACTGTTTTTT.

The chain employs TRBV15 and TRBJ1-1; 8 nucleotides agree with TRBD1. The CDR3 runs 16 residues. Unmatched junction bases numbered 8, after V lost 0 bases and J lost 5 bases. Germline CDR1 is LNHNV and CDR2 is YYDKDF (reference sequence). The CDR3 is CATSRDLDRGSTEAFF. CDR3 sequence (DNA): TGTGCCACCAGCAGAGATTTAGACAGGGGATCGACTGAAGCTTTCTTT.

This clone was picked up a small number of times. The CDR3 loop reads CASTRTGDGYTF. The CDR3 DNA is TGCGCCAGCACCCGAACCGGCGATGGCTACACCTTC. The chain has TRBV10-2 and TRBJ1-2; D unresolved. The CDR3 sequence is 12 residues long. Trimming pared 7 bases from V and 6 bases from J, leaving 12 bases between. Germline values: CDR1 WSHSY, CDR2 SAAADI.

J is TRBJ2-7 and V is TRBV7-8, with D perhaps matching TRBD2 (6 bases). V was pared by 5 bases and J by 6 bases, with 17 bases between. This CDR3 spans 14 amino acids. Looked up from germline, CDR1 is SGHVS and CDR2 is FQNEAQ. The CDR3 nucleotides are TGTGCCAGCAGCCCGAACGGGGGATTAGCCGAGCAGTACGTC. It specifies CASSPNGGLAEQYV.

The gene calls are TRBV11-2 and TRBJ1-3; the D is unclear. V was cut by 5 bases and J by 2 bases, with 10 bases left in between. The CDR3 spans 14 residues. CDR1 SGHAT and CDR2 FQNNGV come from the germline V gene. The CDR3 DNA sequence: TGTGCCAGCAGCGGAGGTAGGGCTGGAAACACCATATATTTT. It codes for CASSGGRAGNTIYF.

The chain is built from TRBV15 and TRBJ2-5; D gene ambiguous. The CDR3 contains 15 residues. CDR1 LNHNV and CDR2 YYDKDF come from the germline V gene (reference sequence). V gave up 0 bases and J gave up 4 bases, with 12 bases separating them. This CDR3 is CATSRDKVRAETQYF. For the CDR3, the DNA is TGTGCCACCAGCAGAGATAAAGTCCGGGCAGAGACCCAGTACTTC.

The CDR3 nucleotides read TGTGCCACCAGCCCCAGGGGGAAGGTCGCGAACACCGGGGAGCTGTTTTTT. This sequence encodes CATSPRGKVANTGELFF. V and J are TRBV15 and TRBJ2-2; 7 bases align to TRBD1. Germline V lookup: CDR1 LNHNV, CDR2 YYDKDF (reference sequence). The V and J ends lost 5 bases and 0 bases, in that order; junction bases with no gene match: 9. CDR3 size: 17 residues.

The CDR3 here is CASMEGRAMGNEQFF. CDR3 nucleotide sequence: TGTGCCAGCATGGAAGGGAGGGCAATGGGCAATGAGCAGTTCTTC. This chain joins TRBV2 and TRBJ2-1, with 7 bases aligning to TRBD2. V shed 7 bases, J shed 6 bases, and the junction held 12 bases outside the gene matches. Germline values: CDR1 SNHLY, CDR2 FYNNEI. The CDR3 loop spans 15 amino acids.

A remark on this clone: This same CDR3 is encoded by further DNA sequences in the sample. The chain carries TRBV12-3 or TRBV12-4 and TRBJ1-3; D ambiguous. Trimming pared 4 bases from V and 4 bases from J, leaving 2 bases between. CDR3 length equals 11 residues. The CDR3 DNA reads TGTGCCAGCAGTTCCGGAAACACCATATATTTT. Translated: CASSSGNTIYF.

J is TRBJ2-1 and V is TRBV12-3 or TRBV12-4; the D is unclear. V gave up 4 bases and J gave up 4 bases, with 2 bases separating them. This CDR3 spans 11 amino acids. CDR3 sequence: CASSWYNEQFF. Written as DNA, the CDR3 is TGTGCCAGCAGTTGGTACAATGAGCAGTTCTTC.

The J gene is TRBJ1-1, the V gene TRBV19; 7 nucleotides agree with TRBD1. The CDR3 runs to 14 residues. The germline CDR1 and CDR2 sequences are LNHDA and SQIVND (reference sequence). The V and J ends lost 5 bases and 1 base, in that order; junction bases with no gene match: 4. CDR3 sequence reads: CASSFTGANTEAFF. CDR3 bases: TGTGCCAGTAGTTTCACAGGGGCGAACACTGAAGCTTTCTTT.

The rearrangement joins TRBV5-1 to TRBJ2-1; 9 bases map to TRBD1. With V trimmed by 2 bases and J by 4 bases, 4 bases remained unmatched. This CDR3 has 15 residues. CDR1 and CDR2 from the germline V gene are SGHRS and YFSETQ. DNA of the CDR3: TGCGCCAGCAGCTTACCGGGACAGGGTTACAATGAGCAGTTCTTC. Residues: CASSLPGQGYNEQFF.

The chain couples TRBV12-3 or TRBV12-4 to TRBJ2-2, with D hard to call. Trimming cost V 6 bases and J 7 bases, with 6 bases left between them. The CDR3 length is 11 residues. The DNA of the CDR3 is TGTGCCAGCAGCCCCCTCGGGGAGCTGTTTTTT. It codes for CASSPLGELFF.

Concerning this clone itself: The same CDR3 is also encoded by other DNA sequences in this sample. This rearrangement joins TRBV5-1 to TRBJ1-1, with D unclear. Trimming took off 2 bases at V and 1 base at J, with 9 bases between the two ends. The CDR3 extends over 14 amino acids. Germline CDR1 and CDR2: SGHRS and YFSETQ. The CDR3 nucleotides read TGCGCCAGCAGCTTATTGTCGGGGAACACTGAAGCTTTCTTT. This sequence encodes CASSLLSGNTEAFF.

The genes are TRBV6-5 and TRBJ1-1; the D is unclear. Trimming stripped 8 bases from V and 5 bases from J, with 15 bases between. CDR3 length: 13 residues. Germline-derived CDR1 and CDR2 are MNHEY and SVGAGI. CDR3 amino acids: CASSNTLVTEAFF. CDR3 sequence (DNA): TGTGCCAGCTCAAATACACTAGTAACTGAAGCTTTCTTT.

The chain has TRBV18 and TRBJ2-6; weak D call: TRBD1 (5 bases). Per germline, CDR1 KGHSH and CDR2 LQKENI. The CDR3 runs 16 residues. The germline V and J ends were trimmed by 1 base and 0 bases, with 7 bases remaining between them. Written as DNA, the CDR3 is TGTGCCAGCTCACCACGGGGCCACTCTGGGGCCAACGTCCTGACTTTC. Its translation: CASSPRGHSGANVLTF.